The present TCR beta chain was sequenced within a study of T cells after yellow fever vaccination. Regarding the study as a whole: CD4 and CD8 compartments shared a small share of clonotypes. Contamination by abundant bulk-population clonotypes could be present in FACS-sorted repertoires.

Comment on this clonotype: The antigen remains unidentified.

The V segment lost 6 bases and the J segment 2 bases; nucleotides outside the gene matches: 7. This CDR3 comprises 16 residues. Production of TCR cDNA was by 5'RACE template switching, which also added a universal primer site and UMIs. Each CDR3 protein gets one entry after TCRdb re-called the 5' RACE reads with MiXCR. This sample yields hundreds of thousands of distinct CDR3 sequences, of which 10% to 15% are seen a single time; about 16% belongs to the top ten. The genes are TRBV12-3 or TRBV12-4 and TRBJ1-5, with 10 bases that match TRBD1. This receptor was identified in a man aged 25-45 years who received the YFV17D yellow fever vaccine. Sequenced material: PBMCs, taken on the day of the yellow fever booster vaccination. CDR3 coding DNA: TGTGCCAGCAGCCGACAGGGGGCGGTGGGCAATCAGCCCCAGCATTTT. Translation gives CASSRQGAVGNQPQHF.